The 20 T cell receptor beta chains below come from one sample, sequenced in a study of tumor T cells in aggressive B-cell lymphoma. Sequencing used immunoSEQ multiplex PCR; TCRdb keeps in-frame clones, though not all of them. Of roughly 3,000 clones listed, around 85% were seen once; the top ten hold less than 5%. Source material: tumor tissue. These receptors came from an adult with diffuse large B cell lymphoma.

The table lists this clone with a few counts. V usage is TRBV30 and J usage is TRBJ2-1; 8 bases line up with TRBD1. The CDR3 runs 15 residues. CDR1 is GTSNPN and CDR2 is SVGIG in the germline V gene (reference sequence). V shed 8 bases and J 8 bases; nucleotides not matched to a gene: 17. The CDR3 sequence: CARPGRTGTIDEQFF. CDR3 sequence (DNA): TGTGCCCGACCGGGCCGGACAGGGACGATCGATGAGCAGTTCTTC.

The V and J genes are TRBV28 and TRBJ1-2; possible D gene TRBD1, 5 bases. The CDR3 covers 12 residues. Germline CDR1 and CDR2: MDHEN and SYDVKM. Trimming took off 5 bases at V and 12 bases at J, with 16 bases between the two ends. The CDR3 protein is CASSPMSGAHTF. As DNA, the CDR3 is TGTGCCAGCAGTCCGATGTCTGGGGCTCACACCTTC.

CDR3 bases: TGTGCCAGCAGTAAGGGGCTGTGGGGCACAGATACGCAGTATTTT. Its translation: CASSKGLWGTDTQYF. V and J are TRBV28 and TRBJ2-3; possibly TRBD1 for D (5 bases). The CDR3 sequence is 15 residues long. V lost 5 bases and J lost 1, with 13 bases in between. The germline gives CDR1 MDHEN, CDR2 SYDVKM.

The genes are TRBV5-1 and TRBJ2-3, with 7 bases fitting TRBD1. V was pared by 1 base and J by 1 base, with 3 bases of the junction left unmatched. Germline assignment: CDR1 SGHRS and CDR2 YFSETQ. CDR3 length: 15 residues. The CDR3 DNA is TGCGCCAGCAGCTTGCTAGGACAGGGCACAGATACGCAGTATTTT. Translated, it gives CASSLLGQGTDTQYF.

The V and J genes are TRBV27 and TRBJ1-2; 9 bases align to TRBD1. The CDR3 extends over 18 amino acids. After removal of 4 bases from V and 0 bases from J, the junction contained 12 bases not matched to a gene. Germline CDR1 MNHEY, CDR2 SMNVEV (reference sequence). The CDR3 sequence is CASSSPQQGAPANYGYTF. CDR3 coding DNA: TGTGCCAGCAGTTCACCCCAACAGGGGGCCCCAGCTAACTATGGCTACACCTTC.

Details on this clone: The junction departs from the called germline gene at one end, perhaps through a read error. CDR3 in amino acids: CASSPGTSLWLWF. DNA for the CDR3: TGTGCCAGCAGCCCCGGGACATCACTATGGCTCTGGTTC. The rearrangement uses TRBV25-1 and TRBJ1-2; a possible D gene is TRBD1 (6 bases). Germline-derived CDR1 and CDR2 are MGHDK and SYGVNS. The CDR3 consists of 13 residues.

With regard to this clone: Other DNA sequences within the sample encode an identical CDR3. This chain uses TRBV11-2 with TRBJ1-5; D might be TRBD1 (5 bases). The ends were cut back, 0 bases at V and 5 bases at J, with 14 bases in the middle. CDR3 length: 16 amino acids. From germline, CDR1 is SGHAT and CDR2 FQNNGV. The CDR3: CASSLDRGRVDQPQHF. The CDR3 coding sequence is TGTGCCAGCAGCTTAGATAGAGGCAGGGTTGATCAGCCCCAGCATTTT.

The chain couples TRBV6-1 to TRBJ2-2; D is possibly TRBD2 (5 bases). The CDR3 length is 17 residues. CDR1 MNHNS and CDR2 SASEGT come from the germline V gene. V was clipped by 1 base and J by 1 base, with 13 bases between them. CDR3 in amino acids: CASSEVAGRGNTGELFF. Written as DNA, the CDR3 is TGTGCCAGCAGTGAAGTAGCAGGACGGGGGAACACCGGGGAGCTGTTTTTT.

This chain uses TRBV7-8 with TRBJ2-1, with D possibly being TRBD2 (5 bases). Germline V gives CDR1 SGHVS, CDR2 FQNEAQ. CDR3 length equals 15 residues. Trimming removed 5 bases at V and 3 bases at J, with 14 bases between. The CDR3 reads CASSPTEGLYNEQFF. In nucleotides, the CDR3 is TGTGCCAGCAGCCCGACGGAAGGACTCTACAATGAGCAGTTCTTC.

V gene TRBV23-1 combines with J gene TRBJ2-4, with a possible D match to TRBD2 (5 bases). TRBV23-1 belongs to the ORF category, with a function that is uncertain. The CDR3 has 15 residues. Trimming left V 7 bases short and J 3 bases short, with 16 bases between. The CDR3 nucleotides read TGCGCCAGCAACGGGAAGGGAGAAGACAAAAACATTCAGTACTTC. Its protein is CASNGKGEDKNIQYF.

For this clone: Distinct nucleotide sequences in the sample also encode this CDR3. The chain employs TRBV7-2 and TRBJ2-5; TRBD2 matches at 7 bases. The junction had 9 bases not matched to a gene; V was cut back by 1 base and J by 4 bases. CDR1 and CDR2 from the germline V gene are SGHTA and FQGNSA. CDR3 size: 16 residues. The CDR3 is CASSLDMGGPGETQYF. CDR3 nucleotides: TGTGCCAGCAGCTTAGATATGGGAGGGCCGGGAGAGACCCAGTACTTC. Full variable domain (outside the CDR3, taken from reference TRBV7-2 and TRBJ2-5): GAGVSQSPSNKVTEKGKDVELRCDPISGHTALYWYRQSLGQGLEFLIYFQGNSAPDKSGLPSDRFSAERTGGSVSTLTIQRTQQEDSAVYLCASSLDMGGPGETQYFGPGTRLLVL.

This clone was recorded a few times. The chain is built from TRBV5-8 and TRBJ1-2; 8 nucleotides agree with TRBD1. The CDR3 runs to 13 residues. The V segment lost 6 bases and the J segment 12 bases; nucleotides outside the gene matches: 13. Germline CDR1 reads SGHTS; CDR2 reads YDEGEE. DNA for the CDR3: TGTGCCAGCACCTTTTCACAGGGGGGGCGTCACACCTTC. It specifies CASTFSQGGRHTF.

The chain couples TRBV10-3 to TRBJ2-7; TRBD1 might be the D (5 bases). Germline lookup yields CDR1 ENHRY and CDR2 SYGVKD. The CDR3 contains 12 residues. Trimming left V 6 bases short and J 3 bases short, with 9 bases between. CDR3 DNA sequence: TGTGCCATCAGACCAGACAGCTACGAGCAGTACTTC. This codes for CAIRPDSYEQYF.

The chain is built from TRBV9 and TRBJ2-2; 9 positions match TRBD2. Trimming removed 0 bases from V and 6 bases from J; junction bases left unmatched: 12. From germline, CDR1 is SGDLS and CDR2 YYNGEE. CDR3 length: 18 residues. CDR3 coding DNA: TGTGCCAGCAGCGTAGAAGGTAGCGGGGGCAGGGAATCCGGGGAGCTGTTTTTT. Protein: CASSVEGSGGRESGELFF.

The V gene is TRBV5-6, the J gene TRBJ2-7; D perhaps matches TRBD2 (5 bases). The germline CDR1 and CDR2 sequences are SGHDT and YYEEEE. Trimming removed 6 bases at V and 1 base at J, with 14 bases between. The CDR3 is 14 residues long. CDR3 region: CASTPGLASYEQYF. The CDR3, as DNA: TGTGCCAGCACCCCAGGACTTGCGTCCTACGAGCAGTACTTC. The whole variable domain, filled in from reference TRBV5-6 and TRBJ2-7, reads DAGVTQSPTHLIKTRGQQVTLRCSPKSGHDTVSWYQQALGQGPQFIFQYYEEEERQRGNFPDRFSGHQFPNYSSELNVNALLLGDSALYLCASTPGLASYEQYFGPGTRLTVT.

This clone occurred a few times. The V and J genes are TRBV7-2 and TRBJ1-2; D ambiguous. Trimming removed 5 bases at V and 12 bases at J, with 19 bases between. CDR3 length: 13 amino acids. Germline assignment: CDR1 SGHTA and CDR2 FQGNSA. CDR3 loop: CASSPRAVWANTF. For the CDR3, the DNA is TGTGCCAGCAGCCCGCGGGCCGTTTGGGCCAACACCTTC. Complete variable domain (other parts from reference TRBV7-2 and TRBJ1-2): GAGVSQSPSNKVTEKGKDVELRCDPISGHTALYWYRQSLGQGLEFLIYFQGNSAPDKSGLPSDRFSAERTGGSVSTLTIQRTQQEDSAVYLCASSPRAVWANTFGSGTRLTVV.

V and J are TRBV27 and TRBJ1-6; 7 bases agree with TRBD1. The ends lost 7 bases at V and 3 bases at J; junction bases unmatched: 3. The CDR3 covers 14 residues. The germline gives CDR1 MNHEY, CDR2 SMNVEV (reference sequence). CDR3: CASKRDSYNSPLHF. In DNA, the CDR3 is TGTGCCAGCAAGAGGGACAGCTATAATTCACCCCTCCACTTT.

On this clone: At one end, the junction sequence differs from germline, possibly due to a read error. This rearrangement joins TRBV5-4 to TRBJ2-3; the D is unclear. The CDR3 totals 12 residues. CDR1 SGHNT and CDR2 YYREEE come from the germline V gene (reference sequence). The CDR3 is CASSESIDTQYF. Written as DNA, the CDR3 is TGTGCCAGCAGCGAGAGCATAGATACGCAGTATTTT.

The chain joins TRBV19 to TRBJ1-2; D possibly corresponds to TRBD1 (5 bases). The CDR3 runs 12 residues. Between the trimmed V and J ends, which lost 10 bases and 7 bases, there was a span of 16 bases. Germline V gene sequence: CDR1 LNHDA, CDR2 SQIVND (reference sequence). The CDR3 spells CAIQAPQGGYTF. The CDR3, as DNA: TGTGCCATTCAAGCACCTCAGGGTGGCTACACCTTC.

This clone appeared a single time. The rearrangement links TRBV10-3 to TRBJ2-5; 9 nucleotides agree with TRBD2. With V trimmed by 4 bases and J by 5 bases, 11 bases remained unmatched. Germline V gene data show CDR1 as ENHRY and CDR2 as SYGVKD. CDR3 length: 16 amino acids. The CDR3 loop reads CAISAGQRGARETQYF. CDR3 coding DNA: TGTGCCATCAGTGCGGGCCAGCGGGGGGCGAGGGAGACCCAGTACTTC.